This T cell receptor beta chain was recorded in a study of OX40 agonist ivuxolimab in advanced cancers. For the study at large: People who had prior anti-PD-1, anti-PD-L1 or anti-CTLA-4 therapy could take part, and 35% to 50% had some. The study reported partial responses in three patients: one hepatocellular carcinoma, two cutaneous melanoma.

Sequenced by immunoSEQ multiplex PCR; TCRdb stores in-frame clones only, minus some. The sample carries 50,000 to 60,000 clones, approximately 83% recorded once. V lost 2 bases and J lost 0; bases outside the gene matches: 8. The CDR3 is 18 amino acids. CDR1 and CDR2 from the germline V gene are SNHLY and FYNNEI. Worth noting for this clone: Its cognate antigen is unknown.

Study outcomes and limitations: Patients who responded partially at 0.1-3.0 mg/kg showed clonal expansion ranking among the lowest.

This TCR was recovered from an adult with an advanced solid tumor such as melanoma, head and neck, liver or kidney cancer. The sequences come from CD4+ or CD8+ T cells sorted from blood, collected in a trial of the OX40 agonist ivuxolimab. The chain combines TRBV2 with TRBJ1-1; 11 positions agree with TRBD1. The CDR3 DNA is TGTGCCAGCAGTGAAAGGACAGGGGGCGGAGGGCTGAACACTGAAGCTTTCTTT. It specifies CASSERTGGGGLNTEAFF.